The clone carrying this T cell receptor (beta chain) was seen a handful of times. Its antigen is not identified. This entry comes from a study of T cells in Graves' hyperthyroidism and ophthalmopathy. Whole-study findings and limits: Ophthalmopathy was told apart from stable hyperthyroidism by a 13 V-J model. Most clonotypes expanded in thyroid above 0.001 were likewise present in blood.

Amplification yielded TCR beta CDR3 regions, with RNA transcripts as the source. Primed by the HTBI set, a first-round RT-PCR was run on the TCR CDR3. Each CDR3 protein gets one entry after TCRdb re-called the multiplex PCR reads with MiXCR. The sample yields 300,000 to 500,000 distinct CDR3 sequences, about 15% seen once. Germline loops: CDR1 PRHDT, CDR2 FYEKMQ (reference sequence). CDR3 length: 20 amino acids. With V trimmed by 5 bases and J by 0 bases, 12 bases remained unmatched. The hyperthyroidism was newly diagnosed and had lasted under 2 months; the patients were aged 18 to 65. The sequencing input was blood. The J gene is TRBJ2-1, the V gene TRBV13, with 14 positions matching TRBD2. The clonotype originates from a woman younger than 45 with Graves' hyperthyroidism. The CDR3 DNA sequence: TGTGCCAGCAGCCCGGGGGTGGGACTAGCGGGAGTGGGCTCCTACAATGAGCAGTTCTTC. Translation gives CASSPGVGLAGVGSYNEQFF.